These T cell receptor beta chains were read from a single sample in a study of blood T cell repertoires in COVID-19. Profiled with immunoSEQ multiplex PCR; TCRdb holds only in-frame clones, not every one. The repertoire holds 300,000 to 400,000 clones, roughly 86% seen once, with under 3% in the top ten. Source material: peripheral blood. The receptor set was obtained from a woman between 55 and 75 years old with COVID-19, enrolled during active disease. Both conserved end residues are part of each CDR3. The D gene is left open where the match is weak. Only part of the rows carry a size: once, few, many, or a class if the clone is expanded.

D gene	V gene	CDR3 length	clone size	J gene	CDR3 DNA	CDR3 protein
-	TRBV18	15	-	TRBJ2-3	TGTGCCAGCTCACCAACATTACGCCTCACAGATACGCAGTATTTT	CASSPTLRLTDTQYF
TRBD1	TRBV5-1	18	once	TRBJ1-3	TGCGCCAGCAGCATTACTTTGACAGGGGGCCTCTCTGGAAACACCATATATTTT	CASSITLTGGLSGNTIYF
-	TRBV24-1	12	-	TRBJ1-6	TGTGCCACCAGTGATTTCCTTGGCCGACTCCACTTT	CATSDFLGRLHF
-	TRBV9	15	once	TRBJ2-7	TGTGCCAGCAGCGTAGGGTCTACAGCACCCTACGAGCAGTACTTC	CASSVGSTAPYEQYF
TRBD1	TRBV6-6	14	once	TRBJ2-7	TGTGCCAGCAGTTACGGGACAGGGGCCTACGAGCAGTACTTC	CASSYGTGAYEQYF
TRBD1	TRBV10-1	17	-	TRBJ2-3	TGCGCCAGCAGTGAGGGGGGGACAGGGTTAAGCACAGATACGCAGTATTTT	CASSEGGTGLSTDTQYF
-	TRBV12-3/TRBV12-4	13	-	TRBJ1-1	TGTGCCAGCTCCGCGGGGCAGACTAGTGAAGCTTTCTTT	CASSAGQTSEAFF
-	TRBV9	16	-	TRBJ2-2	TGTGCCAGCAGCGTAGGGGTCAGGGTGAACACCGGGGAGCTGTTTTTT	CASSVGVRVNTGELFF
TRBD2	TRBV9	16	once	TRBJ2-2	TGTGCCAGCAGCGTAAATAGCGGGGGGGCAGCCGGGGAGCTGTTTTTT	CASSVNSGGAAGELFF
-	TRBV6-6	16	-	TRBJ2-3	TGTGCCAGCAGACCGGGGGTCTCGAAAGCAACAGATACGCAGTATTTT	CASRPGVSKATDTQYF
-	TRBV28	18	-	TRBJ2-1	TGTGCCAGCAGTTTACCCCGGGAGGGGGCCAACCCGAGGGCTGGAGAGTTCTTC	CASSLPREGANPRAGEFF
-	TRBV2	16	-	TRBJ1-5	TGTGCCAGCAGTGACAGTGGGGGGGGTACGGGTCAGCCCCAGCATTTT	CASSDSGGGTGQPQHF
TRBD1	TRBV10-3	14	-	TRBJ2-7	TGTGCCATCAGGAGACAGGGGGAAGTCTACGAGCAGTACTTC	CAIRRQGEVYEQYF
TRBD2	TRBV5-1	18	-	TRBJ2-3	TGCGCCAGCAGCTTTGGTCGCGGGACTAGCGGAGTCACAGATACGCAGTATTTT	CASSFGRGTSGVTDTQYF
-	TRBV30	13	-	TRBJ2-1	TGTGCCTGGAGATGGGGGGGGGCCTATGAGCAGTTCTTC	CAWRWGGAYEQFF
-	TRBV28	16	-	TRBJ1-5	TGTGCCAGCAGCCCCTTAAGTTGGGGGCGCGTTCAGCCCCAGCATTTT	CASSPLSWGRVQPQHF
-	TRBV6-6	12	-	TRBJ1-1	TGTGCCAGCACAGCGGCGAACACTGAAGCTTTCTTT	CASTAANTEAFF
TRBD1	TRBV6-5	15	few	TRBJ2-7	TGTGCCAGCAGTTACTTGACAGGGCTTTCCTACGAGCAGTACTTC	CASSYLTGLSYEQYF
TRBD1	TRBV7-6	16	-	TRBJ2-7	TGTGCCAGCAGCTTATCCGGACAGGGGGTTTCCTACGAGCAGTACTTC	CASSLSGQGVSYEQYF
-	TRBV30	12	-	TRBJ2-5	TGTGCCTGGAGCTTGCTACAAGAGACCCAGTACTTC	CAWSLLQETQYF
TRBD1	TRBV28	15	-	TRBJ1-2	TGTGCCAGCAGTTTACCCCAGACAGGGGTTCATGGCTACACCTTC	CASSLPQTGVHGYTF
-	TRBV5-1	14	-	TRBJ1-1	TGCGCCAGCAGCAATTTCGACAGGAACACTGAAGCTTTCTTT	CASSNFDRNTEAFF
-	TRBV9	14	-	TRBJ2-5	TGTGCCAGCAGCGTAGATCCAGCGAGGGAGACCCAGTACTTC	CASSVDPARETQYF
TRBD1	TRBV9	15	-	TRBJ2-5	TGTGCCAGCAGCGTAGGAACAGGGGGGAGGGAGACCCAGTACTTC	CASSVGTGGRETQYF
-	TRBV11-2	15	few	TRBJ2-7	TGTGCCAGCAGATCACCCGGGACAAAAAAGTCCGAGCAGTACTTC	CASRSPGTKKSEQYF
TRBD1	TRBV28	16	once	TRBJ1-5	TGTGCCAGCAGCCCGGGACAGGGGCGGTCCAATCAGCCCCAGCATTTT	CASSPGQGRSNQPQHF
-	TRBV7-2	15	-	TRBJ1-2	TGTGCCAGCAGCTCCAATCCCGGGGCTAACTATGGCTACACCTTC	CASSSNPGANYGYTF
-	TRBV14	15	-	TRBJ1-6	TGTGCCAGCAGCCAAGTTGGGACACGGGGTTCACCCCTCCACTTT	CASSQVGTRGSPLHF
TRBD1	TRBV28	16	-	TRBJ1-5	TGTGCCAGCAGTGAAACGACAGGGTTCGGCAATCAGCCCCAGCATTTT	CASSETTGFGNQPQHF
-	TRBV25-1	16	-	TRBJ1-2	TGTGCCAGCAGTGACCGGAGGGCAGGGTCTGGCTATGGCTACACCTTC	CASSDRRAGSGYGYTF
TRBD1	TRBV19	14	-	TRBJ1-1	TGTGCCAGTAGTGGAAACAGGGGTTCCACTGAAGCTTTCTTT	CASSGNRGSTEAFF
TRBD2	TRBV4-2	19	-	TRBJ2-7	TGTGCCAGCAGCCTCCAACCCCTAGGACTAGCGGGGGGTGTGTACGAGCAGTACTTC	CASSLQPLGLAGGVYEQYF
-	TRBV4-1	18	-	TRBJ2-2	TGCGCCAGCAGCCAAGGTCTTTCGGGCAGGGGACCCACCGGGGAGCTGTTTTTT	CASSQGLSGRGPTGELFF
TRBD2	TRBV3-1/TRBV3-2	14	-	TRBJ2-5	TGTGCCAGCAGCCGGACTAGCGGGGGGGAGACCCAGTACTTC	CASSRTSGGETQYF
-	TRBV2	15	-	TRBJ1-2	TGTGCCAGCAGTGTAGCAGCCCGAGCTAACTATGGCTACACCTTC	CASSVAARANYGYTF